This entry lists 24 T cell receptor beta chains sequenced from one sample in a study of OX40 agonist ivuxolimab in advanced cancers. TCRdb's table, derived via immunoSEQ multiplex PCR, lists solely in-frame clones and lacks some. The sample shows about 76,000 clones, around nine tenths of them seen only once. The material sequenced was CD4+ or CD8+ T cells sorted from blood, taken in a trial of the OX40 agonist ivuxolimab. The receptor source for this set is an adult with an advanced solid tumor such as melanoma, head and neck, liver or kidney cancer.

The chain recombines TRBV5-6 with TRBJ1-2, with 7 bases that match TRBD1. Germline CDR1 and CDR2: SGHDT and YYEEEE. After removal of 3 bases from V and 4 bases from J, the junction contained 9 bases not matched to a gene. The CDR3 has 15 residues. CDR3 protein: CASSYFRDSVYGYTF. The DNA of the CDR3 is TGTGCCAGCAGCTACTTCCGGGACAGCGTCTATGGCTACACCTTC.

The rearrangement links TRBV4-1 to TRBJ1-3; 9 bases agree with TRBD1. CDR1 and CDR2 from the germline V gene are MGHRA and YSYEKL. The CDR3 runs 16 residues. J was trimmed by 6 bases and V by 2 bases; bases with no gene match: 8. Written as DNA, the CDR3 is TGCGCCAGCAGCCAACTCGGGACAGGGATTCAAAACACCATATATTTT. It encodes CASSQLGTGIQNTIYF.

The genes are TRBV7-6 and TRBJ2-4; maybe TRBD2 (6 bases). The CDR3 runs 16 residues. Germline CDR1 SGHVS, CDR2 FNYEAQ. V lost 4 bases to trimming and J lost 4 bases, with 17 bases between them. CDR3 region: CASSSALRGGKNIQYF. In nucleotides, the CDR3 is TGTGCCAGCAGCTCAGCGCTAAGGGGAGGAAAAAACATTCAGTACTTC.

The chain employs TRBV19 and TRBJ1-2, with 9 positions matching TRBD1. The CDR3 totals 16 residues. Trimming at V came to 4 bases and at J to 4 bases, leaving 10 bases not matched to a gene. Germline V gene sequence: CDR1 LNHDA, CDR2 SQIVND (reference sequence). CDR3 in amino acids: CASSTPGDRAGYGYTF. The CDR3 nucleotides read TGTGCCAGTAGTACTCCCGGGGACAGGGCGGGCTATGGCTACACCTTC.

This clone has just one count. The chain uses TRBV2 and TRBJ1-2; possibly TRBD1 for D (6 bases). CDR3 length equals 17 residues. Per the germline V gene, CDR1 is SNHLY and CDR2 is FYNNEI. V was shortened by 4 bases and J by 7 bases, with 25 bases between the two germline ends. The CDR3 loop reads CASSAMTAQGVRGGYTF. CDR3 DNA sequence: TGTGCCAGCAGTGCTATGACGGCACAGGGCGTAAGAGGTGGCTACACCTTC.

V and J are TRBV4-1 and TRBJ1-4; D uncertain. Germline V CDR1 and CDR2: MGHRA, YSYEKL. V was shortened by 0 bases and J by 6 bases, with 5 bases between the two germline ends. CDR3 length equals 13 residues. CDR3 in amino acids: CASSQEWDEKLFF. The CDR3, as DNA: TGCGCCAGCAGCCAAGAATGGGATGAAAAACTGTTTTTT.

This clone has just one count. This chain links TRBV27 with TRBJ2-7; TRBD1 or TRBD2 may be the D gene (6 bases each). Germline assignment: CDR1 MNHEY and CDR2 SMNVEV (reference sequence). V lost 6 bases, J lost 0 bases, and 15 bases lay in between. The CDR3 covers 15 residues. CDR3 loop: CASRSGAKSSYEQYV. For the CDR3, the DNA is TGTGCCAGCAGGTCGGGGGCCAAGAGCTCCTACGAGCAGTACGTC.

J is TRBJ2-2 and V is TRBV11-2, with 8 positions matching TRBD1. CDR1 SGHAT and CDR2 FQNNGV come from the germline V gene. The CDR3 length is 17 residues. V gave up 0 bases and J gave up 4 bases; unmatched junction bases: 7. The CDR3 nucleotides are TGTGCCAGCAGCTTAGATCGGGACAGGCCCCTCACCGGGGAGCTGTTTTTT. Translation: CASSLDRDRPLTGELFF. The full variable domain, in which reference TRBV11-2 and TRBJ2-2 provide the parts outside the CDR3, is EAGVAQSPRYKIIEKRQSVAFWCNPISGHATLYWYQQILGQGPKLLIQFQNNGVVDDSQLPKDRFSAERLKGVDSTLKIQPAKLEDSAVYLCASSLDRDRPLTGELFFGEGSRLTVL.

V is TRBV27 and J is TRBJ1-2, with TRBD1 as a possible D gene (6 bases). Trimming pared 6 bases from V and 2 bases from J, leaving 16 bases between. The CDR3 is made up of 15 amino acids. CDR1 is MNHEY and CDR2 is SMNVEV in the germline V gene (reference sequence). For the CDR3, the DNA is TGTGCCAGCAGCCCAAATGGGGGGGGCAACTATGGCTACACCTTC. Residues: CASSPNGGGNYGYTF.

CDR3 in DNA: TGTGCCAGCAGTTTGGCCTTTGAGGGCCTCTACAATGAGCAGTTCTTC. The encoded protein is CASSLAFEGLYNEQFF. This sequence joins TRBV28 and TRBJ2-1; perhaps TRBD2 as D (5 bases). Trimming took off 3 bases at V and 3 bases at J, with 15 bases between the two ends. In germline, CDR1 is MDHEN, CDR2 SYDVKM. The CDR3 extends over 16 amino acids. Drawing the rest from reference TRBV28 and TRBJ2-1, the complete variable domain is DVKVTQSSRYLVKRTGEKVFLECVQDMDHENMFWYRQDPGLGLRLIYFSYDVKMKEKGDIPEGYSVSREKKERFSLILESASTNQTSMYLCASSLAFEGLYNEQFFGPGTRLTVL.

The chain combines TRBV2 with TRBJ1-6; 10 bases match TRBD1. Germline CDR1 is SNHLY and CDR2 is FYNNEI. The CDR3 runs 17 residues. The J segment lost 5 bases and the V segment lost 6 bases, leaving 10 bases of the junction unmatched. CDR3 region: CASSQRATGGNNSPLHF. CDR3 sequence (DNA): TGTGCCAGCAGCCAAAGGGCGACAGGGGGCAATAATTCACCCCTCCACTTT.

This clone appeared once. The chain recombines TRBV6-1 with TRBJ2-5, with D possibly matching TRBD2 (6 bases). The CDR3 has 12 amino acids. The V gene's germline CDR1 is MNHNS and CDR2 SASEGT. Trimming removed 1 base from V and 10 bases from J, with 10 bases in between. In nucleotides, the CDR3 is TGTGCCAGCAGTGAAGTTGGGCGGGACCAGTACTTC. Residues: CASSEVGRDQYF.

This clone was seen just once. V and J are TRBV7-2 and TRBJ2-1; TRBD2 is a possible D gene (5 bases). The CDR3 loop spans 15 amino acids. Germline loops: CDR1 SGHTA, CDR2 FQGNSA. Trimming stripped 3 bases from V and 4 bases from J, with 13 bases between. The CDR3 loop is CASSFDSAAYNEQFF. The CDR3 DNA sequence: TGTGCCAGCAGCTTTGATAGCGCAGCATACAATGAGCAGTTCTTC.

The chain recombines TRBV28 with TRBJ1-3, with D unclear. V was clipped by 2 bases and J by 2 bases, with 7 bases between them. The CDR3 has 14 amino acids. Per the germline V gene, CDR1 is MDHEN and CDR2 is SYDVKM. The CDR3 reads CASSLIAAGNTIYF. In DNA, the CDR3 is TGTGCCAGCAGTTTAATTGCTGCTGGAAACACCATATATTTT.

This chain joins TRBV2 and TRBJ1-6, with D perhaps matching TRBD1 (5 bases). Germline lookup yields CDR1 SNHLY and CDR2 FYNNEI. V gave up 7 bases and J gave up 2 bases, with 12 bases separating them. The CDR3 totals 15 residues. Here the CDR3 reads CASNPRGTYNSPLHF. CDR3 DNA: TGTGCCAGCAACCCCCGGGGGACCTATAATTCACCCCTCCACTTT. The full variable domain, rest sourced from reference TRBV2 and TRBJ1-6, is EPEVTQTPSHQVTQMGQEVILRCVPISNHLYFYWYRQILGQKVEFLVSFYNNEISEKSEIFDDQFSVERPDGSNFTLKIRSTKLEDSAMYFCASNPRGTYNSPLHFGNGTRLTVT.

The chain joins TRBV9 to TRBJ1-3; 9 bases map to TRBD1. The CDR3 is 17 residues long. CDR1 is SGDLS, CDR2 YYNGEE, per germline. Germline trimming cut 0 bases from V and 0 bases from J; bases unmatched to any gene: 4. The CDR3 DNA follows: TGTGCCAGCAGCGTAGGTCTGGGACAGGGCTCTGGAAACACCATATATTTT. Amino acid sequence: CASSVGLGQGSGNTIYF.

This sequence joins TRBV7-2 and TRBJ2-2, with TRBD2 as a possible D gene (7 bases). CDR1 is SGHTA, CDR2 FQGNSA, per germline. The CDR3 has 16 residues. V lost 1 base to trimming and J lost 4 bases, with 13 bases between them. CDR3: CASSLGGGPATGELFF. CDR3 sequence (DNA): TGTGCCAGCAGCTTAGGCGGGGGCCCCGCCACCGGGGAGCTGTTTTTT. Combining the CDR3 with reference TRBV7-2 and TRBJ2-2 gives the whole variable domain GAGVSQSPSNKVTEKGKDVELRCDPISGHTALYWYRQSLGQGLEFLIYFQGNSAPDKSGLPSDRFSAERTGGSVSTLTIQRTQQEDSAVYLCASSLGGGPATGELFFGEGSRLTVL.

The gene calls are TRBV18 and TRBJ2-2; no clear D gene. Germline V lookup: CDR1 KGHSH, CDR2 LQKENI. The CDR3 consists of 15 residues. The germline V and J ends were trimmed by 0 bases and 2 bases, with 7 bases remaining between them. CDR3 nucleotide sequence: TGTGCCAGCTCACCACCCTCTACTAACACCGGGGAGCTGTTTTTT. It translates to CASSPPSTNTGELFF.

The chain has TRBV18 and TRBJ1-1; D unresolved. This CDR3 is built from 15 residues. Per germline, CDR1 KGHSH and CDR2 LQKENI. V was cut by 3 bases and J by 0 bases, with 11 bases left in between. The CDR3 region is CASSPTQLMNTEAFF. The CDR3 DNA reads as TGTGCCAGCTCACCCACCCAACTGATGAACACTGAAGCTTTCTTT.

This chain joins TRBV16 and TRBJ2-3; no clear D gene. The CDR3 has 13 amino acids. V was pared by 1 base and J by 3 bases, with 5 bases between. In germline, CDR1 is KGHSY, CDR2 FQNENV. CDR3 nucleotides: TGTGCCAGCAGCCAATATCTTACAGATACGCAGTATTTT. Its translation: CASSQYLTDTQYF.

DNA for the CDR3: TGTGCCTGGAGTGTCCCAGTAGGGTGGCGGATCACTGAAGCTTTCTTT. As protein: CAWSVPVGWRITEAFF. This chain joins TRBV30 and TRBJ1-1; D is undetermined. V was shortened by 0 bases and J by 4 bases, with 18 bases between the two germline ends. Germline CDR1 and CDR2: GTSNPN and SVGIG (reference sequence). This CDR3 has 16 amino acids. The full variable domain, completed using reference TRBV30 and TRBJ1-1, is SQTIHQWPATLVQPVGSPLSLECTVEGTSNPNLYWYRQAAGRGLQLLFYSVGIGQISSEVPQNLSASRPQDRQFILSSKKLLLSDSGFYLCAWSVPVGWRITEAFFGQGTRLTVV.

This chain uses TRBV5-6 with TRBJ1-2, with D possibly TRBD1 on 6 matching bases. There are 13 residues in the CDR3. V lost 4 bases and J 2 bases, leaving 9 bases between the germline ends. Germline CDR1 reads SGHDT; CDR2 reads YYEEEE. The CDR3 DNA follows: TGTGCCAGCAGCCCGGACAGAAACTATGGCTACACCTTC. Its protein product is CASSPDRNYGYTF.

This chain connects TRBV18 to TRBJ1-1; D unresolved. Germline V gene lookup returns CDR1 KGHSH and CDR2 LQKENI. Trimming removed 5 bases from V and 3 bases from J, with 10 bases in between. There are 13 residues in the CDR3. CDR3 loop: CASSVAKDTEAFF. The DNA for the CDR3 is TGTGCCAGCTCAGTGGCGAAAGACACTGAAGCTTTCTTT.

The gene calls are TRBV7-2 and TRBJ1-6, with no clear D. Germline V CDR1 and CDR2: SGHTA, FQGNSA. The CDR3 sequence is 15 residues long. Trimming took off 5 bases at V and 7 bases at J, with 15 bases between the two ends. The CDR3 coding sequence is TGTGCCAGCAGCCCTGGTGGGCAGCGGAATTCACCCCTCCACTTT. It specifies CASSPGGQRNSPLHF.